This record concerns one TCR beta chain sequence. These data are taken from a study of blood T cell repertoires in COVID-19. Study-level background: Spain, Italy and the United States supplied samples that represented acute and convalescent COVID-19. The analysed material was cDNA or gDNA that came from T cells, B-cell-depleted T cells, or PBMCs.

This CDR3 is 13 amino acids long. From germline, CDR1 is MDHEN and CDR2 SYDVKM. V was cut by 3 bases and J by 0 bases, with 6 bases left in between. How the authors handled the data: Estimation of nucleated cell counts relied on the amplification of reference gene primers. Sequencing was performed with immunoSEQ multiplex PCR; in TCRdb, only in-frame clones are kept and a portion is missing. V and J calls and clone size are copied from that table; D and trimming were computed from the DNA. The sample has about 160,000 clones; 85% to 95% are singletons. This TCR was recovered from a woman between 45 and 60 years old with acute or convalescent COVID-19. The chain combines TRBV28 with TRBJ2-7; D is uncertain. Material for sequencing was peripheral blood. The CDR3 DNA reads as TGTGCCAGCAGTTTTGCCGGCTCCTACGAGCAGTACTTC. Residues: CASSFAGSYEQYF.